This TCR beta chain was recovered during a study of T cell responses to AZD1222 COVID-19 vaccine (dated by TCRdb to 2020 to 2023). Regarding the complete study: A total of about 240 trial participants underwent TCR sequencing, of whom some 210 received two doses of AZD1222 and about 25 received two doses of the MenACWY control vaccine. Enrollment into the trials was organized by age into subgroups of 18-55, 56-69 and 70-plus years, and those subgroups contained roughly 150, 30 and 60 TCR-sequenced participants, respectively. Overall results and qualifications from the work: Participants were mostly white British and included more females than males, and it was suggested by the authors that clonal diversity may have been underestimated. Only five or six AZD1222 recipients were SARS-CoV-2 seropositive at baseline, limiting conclusions about previously exposed vaccinees. The 56-69-year group was small, and its depth increase did not reach significance, likely because of low power. Because no day 14 peak-response samples were available, repertoires were characterized only after the peak T cell response. After two AZD1222 doses, both the breadth and the depth of spike-specific TCRs were significantly higher than at day 0 and than in MenACWY recipients. CD4 TCRs associated with the vaccine covered the entire spike protein, and the dominant responses were in regions 160-218 and 743-854. Epitopes outside the regions mutated in the B.1.351 and B.1.1.7 variants were reportedly recognized by nearly half of the unique spike-specific TCRs.

The time point label corresponds to: about 28 days (+/-7) after the second vaccine dose. Sample treatment or condition, as interpreted from the label and publication: meningococcal conjugate vaccine given as trial control. Vaccinee samples came from UK trials COV001 and COV002, including a single-blind randomized controlled phase 2/3 trial of AZD1222 (ChAdOx1 nCoV-19) in healthy adults. For TCRbeta chain sequencing, PBMC samples from trial participants were taken at day 0 and at day 28 after the second dose. Details on this clone: There is no known antigen for this receptor. No much larger clone exists at a distance of one base, and base qualities are not known.

The CDR3 regions of human TCRbeta chains were analyzed by immunosequencing. As for the original processing: Repertoire TCRs were checked for matches against a reference library of SARS-CoV-2-specific TCRs that had been generated using the MIRA antigen-specificity platform. Breadth was defined as the fraction of unique TCRs that were SARS-CoV-2-associated, and depth was defined as the fraction of total T cells that were SARS-CoV-2-associated. Each spike-specific TCR was assigned to its reactive spike region and to a CD4 or CD8 class using the MIRA data. Log10-transformed breadth and depth values were compared by one-way ANOVA with Sidak's multiple comparisons tests. The source is immuneACCESS, and TCRdb retained only in-frame sequences with V and J called. Part of the clones is not carried over; for the studies checked, unresolved V genes explain less than half of this, and the remainder is unexplained. V and J calls and clone size are given by that table; D and trimming were obtained from the DNA. The sample includes 180,000 or so clones, with 80% to 95% observed a single time. Of the sample, around 0.93% is held by the ten largest clones.

The germline V gene gives CDR1 as LGHNA and CDR2 as YNFKEQ. The V end loses 4 bases and the J end loses 4 bases, and a stretch of 13 bases separates them. The CDR3 sequence holds 15 residues, the cysteine and phenylalanine included. Just the 45-base CDR3 DNA is kept, in frame starting at base 1. Sample: peripheral blood, taken 28 days after the second dose of the MenACWY control vaccine. The chain is encoded by TRBV4-2 joined to TRBJ1-4, with no confident D gene call. This TCR was sampled from an adult who received the MenACWY meningococcal vaccine as a control. CDR3 loop: CASSRAPGSNEKLFF. The DNA sequence is given as TGTGCCAGCAGCCGAGCCCCGGGGAGTAATGAAAAACTGTTTTTT.